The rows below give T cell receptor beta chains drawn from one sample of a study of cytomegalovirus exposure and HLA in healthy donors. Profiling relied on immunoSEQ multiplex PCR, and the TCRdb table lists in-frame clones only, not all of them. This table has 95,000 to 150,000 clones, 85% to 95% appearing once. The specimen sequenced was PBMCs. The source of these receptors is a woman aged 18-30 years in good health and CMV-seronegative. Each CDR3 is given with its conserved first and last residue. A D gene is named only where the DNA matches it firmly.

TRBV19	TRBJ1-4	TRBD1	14	CASRQGAGPEKLFF
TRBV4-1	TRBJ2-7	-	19	CASSQDGDTLRPDSYEQYF
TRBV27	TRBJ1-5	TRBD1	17	CASSLHPGQVRSQPQHF
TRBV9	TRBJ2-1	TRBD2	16	CASSLKRGAGYNEQFF
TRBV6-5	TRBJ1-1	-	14	CASSYLGGNTEAFF
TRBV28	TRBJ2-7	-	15	CASSFPTGQSYEQYF
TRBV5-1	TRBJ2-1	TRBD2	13	CASLGEGLNEQFF
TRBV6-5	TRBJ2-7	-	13	CASSEPGAREQYF
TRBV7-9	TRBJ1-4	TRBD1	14	CASSPTGINEKLFF
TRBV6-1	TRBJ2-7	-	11	CASPGLRAQYF
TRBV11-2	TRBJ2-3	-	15	CASSTDWVSTDTQYF
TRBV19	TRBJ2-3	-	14	CASMKGQGLDTQYF
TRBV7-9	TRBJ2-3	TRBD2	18	CASSLAITSGIRTDTQYF
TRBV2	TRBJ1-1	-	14	CASSGGSLGTEAFF
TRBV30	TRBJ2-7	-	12	CAWSLRGYEQYF
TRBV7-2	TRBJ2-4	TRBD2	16	CASSLARTSSINIQYF
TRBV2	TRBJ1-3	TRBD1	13	CASRSGQGNTIYF
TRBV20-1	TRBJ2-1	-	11	CSAKRRHEQFF
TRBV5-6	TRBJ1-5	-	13	CASSLGSDQPQHF
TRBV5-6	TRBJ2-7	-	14	CASSLVGLLYEQYF
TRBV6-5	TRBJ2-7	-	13	CASGLSRSYEQYF
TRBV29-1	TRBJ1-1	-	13	CSVVPRGDTEAFF
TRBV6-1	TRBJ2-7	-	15	CASSRPGQLHYEQYF
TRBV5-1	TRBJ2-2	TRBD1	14	CASSSGQPTGELFF
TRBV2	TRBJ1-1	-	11	CASSLGAAAFF
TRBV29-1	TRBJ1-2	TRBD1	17	CSVEDRSGQGGVYGYTF
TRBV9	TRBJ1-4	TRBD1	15	CASSVTGTGGEKLFF
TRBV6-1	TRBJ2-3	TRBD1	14	CASSPGQGQVTQYF
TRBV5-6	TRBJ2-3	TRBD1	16	CASSWGTGASTDTQYF
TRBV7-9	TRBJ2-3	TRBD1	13	CASSTGTGDTQYF
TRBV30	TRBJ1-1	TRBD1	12	CAWDAGGTEAFF
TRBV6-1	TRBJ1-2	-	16	CASSGTRLHSNYGYTF
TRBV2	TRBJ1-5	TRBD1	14	CASSEQGASQPQHF
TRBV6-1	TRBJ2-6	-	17	CASSVDSSVSGANVLTF
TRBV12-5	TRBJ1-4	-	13	CASGWGRGEKLFF
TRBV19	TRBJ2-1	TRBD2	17	CASSPTSGSFSYNEQFF
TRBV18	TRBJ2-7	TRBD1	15	CASSLLRDRAYEQYF
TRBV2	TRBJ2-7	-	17	CASSEAGPGSSSYEQYF
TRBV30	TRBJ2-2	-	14	CAGWGGQSTGELFF
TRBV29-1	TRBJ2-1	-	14	CSVATGNMHNEQFF
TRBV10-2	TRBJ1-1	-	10	CASSGQTAFF
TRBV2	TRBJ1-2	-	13	CASTPQGQGGYTF
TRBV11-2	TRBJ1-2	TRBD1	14	CASSSRTGAKGYTF
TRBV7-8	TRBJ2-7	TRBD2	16	CASSFFLAGAGYEQYF
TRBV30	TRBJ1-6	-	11	CAWSVRGPLHF
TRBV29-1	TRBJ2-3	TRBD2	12	CSVDSGGDTQYF
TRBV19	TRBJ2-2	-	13	CASSTTGGGELFF
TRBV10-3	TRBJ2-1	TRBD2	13	CAISEGTRGEQFF
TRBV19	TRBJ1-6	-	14	CASSIFRTNSPLHF
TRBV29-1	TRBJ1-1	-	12	CSVDLGFTEAFF
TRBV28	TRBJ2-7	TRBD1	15	CASSTTGNRVYEQYF
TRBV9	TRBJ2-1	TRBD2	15	CASSPRGERYNEQFF
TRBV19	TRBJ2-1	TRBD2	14	CASRLPGLANEQFF
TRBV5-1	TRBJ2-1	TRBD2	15	CASSLTSGSYNEQFF
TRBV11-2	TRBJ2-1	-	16	CASSLAPEALYNEQFF
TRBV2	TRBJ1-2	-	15	CASSLLTGSVYGYTF